These 14 T cell receptor beta chains were sequenced from one sample in a study of blood T cells in healthy people across ages. It was with a sample-barcoded 5' primer and a J-beta primer mix that a second PCR of about 6 to 12 cycles was run. TCRdb recomputed calls from the 5' RACE reads with MiXCR, one row per CDR3 protein. The sample has approximately 490,000 distinct CDR3 sequences; more than 20% are singletons. The sample was also reused in another study, on T cells of mothers and their children.

Sequencing was carried out using blood. The receptor source for this set is a boy between 10 and 17 years old in good health.

V gene TRBV7-9 combines with J gene TRBJ2-5; 14 positions agree with TRBD2. The J call may not be correct, given that the DNA end is closer to TRBJ2-1. Germline V gives CDR1 SEHNR, CDR2 FQNEAQ (reference sequence). There are 19 residues in the CDR3. CDR3 loop: CASRPPPFRLAGGPNEQFF. In DNA form, the CDR3 reads TGTGCCAGCAGACCTCCGCCGTTCAGACTAGCGGGGGGGCCGAATGAGCAGTTCTTC.

This clonotype was seen more than once but under ten times. The V and J genes are TRBV7-9 and TRBJ2-3; perhaps D is TRBD1 or TRBD2 (5 bases each). This CDR3 comprises 18 residues. The ends were cut back, 5 bases at V and 6 bases at J, with 27 bases in the middle. Germline-derived CDR1 and CDR2 are SEHNR and FQNEAQ (reference sequence). CDR3 DNA sequence: TGTGCCAGCAGCCACCCCTCGGGACGACAGCCCCTTGCGGATACGCAGTATTTT. Translation: CASSHPSGRQPLADTQYF.

The chain combines TRBV7-3 with TRBJ2-3; 10 positions agree with TRBD1. Germline V gene lookup returns CDR1 SGHTA and CDR2 FQGTGA. The CDR3 is 16 residues long. Losses at the gene ends were 6 bases for V and 5 bases for J; bases not matched to a gene: 11. CDR3: CASSLATGGAGDTQYF. CDR3 sequence (DNA): TGTGCCAGCAGTTTAGCGACAGGGGGCGCAGGAGATACGCAGTATTTT.

This clonotype was seen only a few times. The chain joins TRBV7-9 to TRBJ2-3, with 9 bases identical to TRBD2. CDR1 and CDR2 (germline): SEHNR, FQNEAQ (reference sequence). V shed 3 bases, J shed 5 bases, and the junction held 6 bases outside the gene matches. The CDR3 length is 15 residues. The CDR3 DNA follows: TGTGCCAGCAGCTTTCCAAGTAGCGGGAGAGATACGCAGTATTTT. It encodes CASSFPSSGRDTQYF.

The genes are TRBV29-1 and TRBJ2-1; D possibly corresponds to TRBD2 (5 bases). The V end lost 6 bases, the J end lost 0 bases, and 15 bases lay between the germline ends. Germline CDR1 is SQVTM and CDR2 is ANQGSEA. The length of the CDR3 is 15 residues. The DNA of the CDR3 is TGCAGCGTCCTTGGCGGGCGGGTCTCCTACAATGAGCAGTTCTTC. This codes for CSVLGGRVSYNEQFF.

This chain connects TRBV3-1 to TRBJ2-5; possibly TRBD2 for D (5 bases). The assigned J gene may be wrong: the sequence end matches TRBJ2-7 better. The CDR3 length is 13 residues. From germline, CDR1 is LGHDT and CDR2 YNNKEL (reference sequence). CDR3 sequence reads: CASSVAYSYEQYF. The DNA of the CDR3 is TGTGCCAGCAGTGTAGCGTACTCCTACGAGCAGTACTTC.

CDR3 sequence (DNA): TGTGCCACCAGCAGAGGTAAGGGTGGTGAAGCTTTCTTT. Encoded protein: CATSRGKGGEAFF. The chain recombines TRBV15 with TRBJ1-1; D ambiguous. V was trimmed by 1 base and J by 7 bases, leaving 10 bases between them. The CDR3 totals 13 residues. Germline CDR1 and CDR2: LNHNV and YYDKDF (reference sequence).

The V gene is TRBV2, the J gene TRBJ1-4, with D perhaps matching TRBD1 (5 bases). The CDR3 runs to 15 residues. The germline gives CDR1 SNHLY, CDR2 FYNNEI. Trimming shortened V by 5 bases and J by 7 bases, and 17 bases separated the two germline ends. CDR3 nucleotides: TGTGCCAGCAGTTCCGGGGCAGCGGTGGGTGAAAAACTGTTTTTT. Translating gives CASSSGAAVGEKLFF. The full variable domain, in which reference TRBV2 and TRBJ1-4 provide the parts outside the CDR3, is EPEVTQTPSHQVTQMGQEVILRCVPISNHLYFYWYRQILGQKVEFLVSFYNNEISEKSEIFDDQFSVERPDGSNFTLKIRSTKLEDSAMYFCASSSGAAVGEKLFFGSGTQLSVL.

The chain links TRBV6-4 to TRBJ2-7; D unclear. In germline, CDR1 is MRHNA, CDR2 SNTAGT. The CDR3 runs to 14 residues. V was shortened by 6 bases and J by 0 bases, with 12 bases between the two germline ends. The DNA for the CDR3 is TGTGCCAGCAGGAATGAAGGATACTCCTACGAGCAGTACTTC. Translation gives CASRNEGYSYEQYF.

This clonotype turned up a few times. The CDR3 is CASSQERGSRETQYF. The DNA of the CDR3 is TGCGCCAGCAGCCAAGAGCGCGGGAGCAGAGAGACCCAGTACTTC. The rearrangement joins TRBV4-1 to TRBJ2-5; 7 bases are shared with TRBD2. Trimming removed 0 bases from V and 4 bases from J; junction bases left unmatched: 5. Per germline, CDR1 MGHRA and CDR2 YSYEKL. The CDR3 extends over 15 amino acids.

J is TRBJ1-1 and V is TRBV28, with D unresolved. Trimming pared 3 bases from V and 0 bases from J, leaving 11 bases between. Germline CDR1 reads MDHEN; CDR2 reads SYDVKM. This CDR3 has 15 residues. Written as DNA, the CDR3 is TGTGCCAGCAGTTTCGGGGATGGCATGAACACTGAAGCTTTCTTT. Protein: CASSFGDGMNTEAFF.

This clonotype has a handful of counts. This chain uses TRBV12-3 or TRBV12-4 with TRBJ1-4; tentatively, D is TRBD1 (6 bases). This CDR3 is 15 amino acids long. V was shortened by 4 bases and J by 3 bases, with 12 bases between the two germline ends. The CDR3 is CASSSGGYPNEKLFF. The CDR3, as DNA: TGTGCCAGCAGTTCCGGGGGCTACCCTAATGAAAAACTGTTTTTT.

This clonotype turned up a few times. The rearrangement joins TRBV6-5 to TRBJ2-3, with D possibly matching TRBD2 (7 bases). The ends were cut back, 1 base at V and 4 bases at J, with 9 bases in the middle. The germline gives CDR1 MNHEY, CDR2 SVGAGI. The length of the CDR3 is 14 residues. The CDR3 sequence is CASSYWEGADTQYF. For the CDR3, the DNA is TGTGCCAGCAGTTACTGGGAGGGGGCAGATACGCAGTATTTT.

This clonotype was seen a few times. The CDR3: CASSGQGGTTDTQYF. The CDR3 region has the DNA TGTGCCAGCAGTGGACAGGGGGGGACCACAGATACGCAGTATTTT. The rearrangement joins TRBV6-2 or TRBV6-3 to TRBJ2-3; 10 bases line up with TRBD1. Germline trimming cut 5 bases from V and 2 bases from J; bases unmatched to any gene: 4. Per the germline V gene, CDR1 is MNHEY and CDR2 is SVGEGT. This CDR3 has 15 amino acids.